This TCR beta chain was identified during a study of blood T cells in healthy people across ages. Study results and caveats: Compared with aged donors, long-lived donors showed fewer expanded clones, suggesting selection.

This clonotype was seen a handful of times. Its matching antigen is unknown. Then a second PCR, running roughly 7 to 11 cycles, was carried out with a sample-barcoded 5' primer and a J-beta primer mix. TCRdb ran MiXCR on the 5' RACE reads and lists one entry per CDR3 protein. This table has 750,000 to 850,000 distinct CDR3 sequences, 20% to 30% appearing once. The germline V gene encodes CDR1 MNHEY and CDR2 SVGEGT. This CDR3 has 16 amino acids. V dropped 11 bases and J dropped 4; count of bases not matched to a gene: 16. A further study also used this sample, focusing on T cells of mothers and their children.

The sequence came from a boy aged 5-17 years in good health. The sequenced material came from blood. The V and J genes are TRBV6-2 or TRBV6-3 and TRBJ2-2; TRBD1 matches at 7 bases. The CDR3 loop reads CAGSYRGRQSTGELFF. The CDR3 DNA reads TGTGCCGGATCATACAGGGGCCGTCAAAGCACCGGGGAGCTGTTTTTT.